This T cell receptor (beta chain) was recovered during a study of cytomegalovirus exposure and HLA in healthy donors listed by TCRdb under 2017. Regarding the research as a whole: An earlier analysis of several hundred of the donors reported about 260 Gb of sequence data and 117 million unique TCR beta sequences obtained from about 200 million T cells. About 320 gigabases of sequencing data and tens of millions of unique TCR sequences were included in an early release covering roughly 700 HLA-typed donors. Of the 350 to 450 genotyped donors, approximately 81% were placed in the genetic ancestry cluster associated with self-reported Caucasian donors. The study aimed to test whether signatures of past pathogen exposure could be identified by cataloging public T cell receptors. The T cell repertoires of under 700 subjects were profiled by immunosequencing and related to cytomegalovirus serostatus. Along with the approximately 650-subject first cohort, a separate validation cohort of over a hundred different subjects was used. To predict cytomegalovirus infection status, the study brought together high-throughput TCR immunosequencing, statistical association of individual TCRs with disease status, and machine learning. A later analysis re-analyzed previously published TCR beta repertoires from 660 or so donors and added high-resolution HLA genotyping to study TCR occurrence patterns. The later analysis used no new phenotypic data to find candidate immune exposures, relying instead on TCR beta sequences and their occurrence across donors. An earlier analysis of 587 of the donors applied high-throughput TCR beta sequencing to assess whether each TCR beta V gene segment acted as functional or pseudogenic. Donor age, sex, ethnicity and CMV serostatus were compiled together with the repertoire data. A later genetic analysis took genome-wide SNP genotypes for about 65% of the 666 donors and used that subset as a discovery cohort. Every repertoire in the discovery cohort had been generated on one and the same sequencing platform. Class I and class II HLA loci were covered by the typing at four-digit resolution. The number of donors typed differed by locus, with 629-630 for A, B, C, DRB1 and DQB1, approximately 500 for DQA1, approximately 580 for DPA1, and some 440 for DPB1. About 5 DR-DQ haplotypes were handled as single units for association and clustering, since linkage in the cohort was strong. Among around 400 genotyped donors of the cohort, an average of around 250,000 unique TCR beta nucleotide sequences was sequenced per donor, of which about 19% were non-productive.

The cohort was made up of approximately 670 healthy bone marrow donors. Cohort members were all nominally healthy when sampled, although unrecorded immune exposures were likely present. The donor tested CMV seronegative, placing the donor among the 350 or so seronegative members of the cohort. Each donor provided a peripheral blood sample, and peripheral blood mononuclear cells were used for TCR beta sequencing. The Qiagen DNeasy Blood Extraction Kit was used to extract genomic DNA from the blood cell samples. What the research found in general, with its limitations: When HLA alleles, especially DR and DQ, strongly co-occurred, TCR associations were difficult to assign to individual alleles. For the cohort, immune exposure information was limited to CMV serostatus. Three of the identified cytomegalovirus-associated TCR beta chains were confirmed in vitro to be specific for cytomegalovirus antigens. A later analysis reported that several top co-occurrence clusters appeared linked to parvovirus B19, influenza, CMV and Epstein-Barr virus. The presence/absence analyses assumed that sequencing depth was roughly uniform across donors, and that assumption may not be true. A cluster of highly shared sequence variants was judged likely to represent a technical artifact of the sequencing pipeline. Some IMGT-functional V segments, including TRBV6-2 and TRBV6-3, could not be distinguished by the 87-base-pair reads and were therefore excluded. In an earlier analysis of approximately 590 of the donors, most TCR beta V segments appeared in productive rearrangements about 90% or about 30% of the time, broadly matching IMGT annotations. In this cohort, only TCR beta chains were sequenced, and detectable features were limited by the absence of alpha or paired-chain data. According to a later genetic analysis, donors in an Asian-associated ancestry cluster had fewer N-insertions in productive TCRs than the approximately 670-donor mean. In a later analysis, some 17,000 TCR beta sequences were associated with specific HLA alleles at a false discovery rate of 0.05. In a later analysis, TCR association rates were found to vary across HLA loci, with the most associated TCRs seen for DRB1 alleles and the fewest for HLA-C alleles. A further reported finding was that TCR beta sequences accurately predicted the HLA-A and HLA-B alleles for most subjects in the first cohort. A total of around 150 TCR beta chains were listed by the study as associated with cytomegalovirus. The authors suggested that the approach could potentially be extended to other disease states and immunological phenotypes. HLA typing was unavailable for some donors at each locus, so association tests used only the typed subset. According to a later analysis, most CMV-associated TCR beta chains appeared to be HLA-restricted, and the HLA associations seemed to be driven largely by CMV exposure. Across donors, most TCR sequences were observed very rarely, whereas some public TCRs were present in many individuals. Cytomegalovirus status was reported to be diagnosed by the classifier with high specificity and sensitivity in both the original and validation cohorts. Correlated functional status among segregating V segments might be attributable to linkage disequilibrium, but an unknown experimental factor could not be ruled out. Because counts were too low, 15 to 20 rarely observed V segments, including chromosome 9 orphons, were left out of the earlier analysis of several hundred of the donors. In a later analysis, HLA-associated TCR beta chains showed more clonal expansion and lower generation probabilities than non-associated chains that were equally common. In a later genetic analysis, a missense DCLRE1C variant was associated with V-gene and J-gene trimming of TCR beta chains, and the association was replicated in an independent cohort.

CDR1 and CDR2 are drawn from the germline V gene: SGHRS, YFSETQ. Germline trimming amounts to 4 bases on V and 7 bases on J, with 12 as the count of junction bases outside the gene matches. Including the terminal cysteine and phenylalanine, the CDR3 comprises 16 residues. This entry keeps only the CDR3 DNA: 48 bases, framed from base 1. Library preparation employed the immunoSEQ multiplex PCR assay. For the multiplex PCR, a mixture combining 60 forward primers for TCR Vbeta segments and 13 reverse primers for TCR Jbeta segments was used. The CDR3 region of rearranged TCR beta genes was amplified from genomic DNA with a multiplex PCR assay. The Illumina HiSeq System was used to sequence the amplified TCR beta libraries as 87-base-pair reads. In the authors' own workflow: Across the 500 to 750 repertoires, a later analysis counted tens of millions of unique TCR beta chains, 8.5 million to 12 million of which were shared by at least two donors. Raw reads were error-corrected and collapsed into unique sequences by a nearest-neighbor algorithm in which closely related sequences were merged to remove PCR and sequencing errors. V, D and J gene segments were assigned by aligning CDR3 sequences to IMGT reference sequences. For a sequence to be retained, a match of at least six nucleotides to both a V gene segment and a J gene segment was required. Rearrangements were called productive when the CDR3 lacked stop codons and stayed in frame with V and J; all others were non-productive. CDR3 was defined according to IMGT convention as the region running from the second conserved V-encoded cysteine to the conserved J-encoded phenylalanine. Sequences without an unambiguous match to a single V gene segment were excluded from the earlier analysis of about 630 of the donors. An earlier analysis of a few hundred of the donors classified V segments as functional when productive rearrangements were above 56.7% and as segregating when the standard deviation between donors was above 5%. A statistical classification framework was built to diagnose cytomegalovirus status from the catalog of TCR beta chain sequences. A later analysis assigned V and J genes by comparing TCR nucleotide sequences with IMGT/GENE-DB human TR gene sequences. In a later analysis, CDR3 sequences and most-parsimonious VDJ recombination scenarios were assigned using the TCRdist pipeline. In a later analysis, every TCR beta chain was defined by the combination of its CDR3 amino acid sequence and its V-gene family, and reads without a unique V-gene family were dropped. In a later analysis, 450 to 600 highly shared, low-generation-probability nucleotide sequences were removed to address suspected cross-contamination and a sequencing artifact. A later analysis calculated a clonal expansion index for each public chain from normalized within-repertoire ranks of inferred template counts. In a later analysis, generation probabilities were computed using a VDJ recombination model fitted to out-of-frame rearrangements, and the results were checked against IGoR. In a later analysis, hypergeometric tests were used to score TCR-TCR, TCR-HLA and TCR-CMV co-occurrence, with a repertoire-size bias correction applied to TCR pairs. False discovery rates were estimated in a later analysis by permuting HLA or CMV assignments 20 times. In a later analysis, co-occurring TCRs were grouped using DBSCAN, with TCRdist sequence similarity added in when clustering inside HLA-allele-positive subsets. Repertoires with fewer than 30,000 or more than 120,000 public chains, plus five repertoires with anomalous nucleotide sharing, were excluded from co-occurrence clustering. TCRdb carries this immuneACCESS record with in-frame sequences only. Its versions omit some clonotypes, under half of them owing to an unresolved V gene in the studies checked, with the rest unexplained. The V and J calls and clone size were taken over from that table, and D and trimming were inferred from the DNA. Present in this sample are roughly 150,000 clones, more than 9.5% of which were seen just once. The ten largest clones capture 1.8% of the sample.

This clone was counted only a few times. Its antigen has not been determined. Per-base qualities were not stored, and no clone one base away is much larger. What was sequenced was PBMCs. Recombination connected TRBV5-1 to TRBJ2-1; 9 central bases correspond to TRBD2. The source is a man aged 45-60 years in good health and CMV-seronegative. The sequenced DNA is TGCGCCAGCAGCCAAGGTGGGTTAGCGGGAGTGAATGAGCAGTTCTTC. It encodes CASSQGGLAGVNEQFF.